Described below is a single T cell receptor beta chain sequence and its context. Its matching antigen is unknown. Sequence at one end of the junction differs from germline and may be a read error. The record originates from a study of T cell responses to AZD1222 COVID-19 vaccine. Study-level points and caveats: Just a handful of AZD1222 recipients tested seropositive at baseline.

This CDR3 has 16 residues. Germline V gives CDR1 SSHAT, CDR2 FNYEAQ (reference sequence). Profiled with immunoSEQ multiplex PCR; TCRdb holds only in-frame clones, not every one. The repertoire holds about 190,000 clones, with around 93% as singletons. The chain links TRBV7-7 to TRBJ2-2; possibly TRBD1 for D (5 bases). This receptor was taken from an adult in good health. Here the sequenced sample was peripheral blood, taken on day 0 of AZD1222 vaccination. In DNA form, the CDR3 reads TGTGCTAGCAGTTCCCTAGGCCAGGGTTTTGCCGGGGAGCTGTTTTTT. This translates into CASSSLGQGFAGELFF.